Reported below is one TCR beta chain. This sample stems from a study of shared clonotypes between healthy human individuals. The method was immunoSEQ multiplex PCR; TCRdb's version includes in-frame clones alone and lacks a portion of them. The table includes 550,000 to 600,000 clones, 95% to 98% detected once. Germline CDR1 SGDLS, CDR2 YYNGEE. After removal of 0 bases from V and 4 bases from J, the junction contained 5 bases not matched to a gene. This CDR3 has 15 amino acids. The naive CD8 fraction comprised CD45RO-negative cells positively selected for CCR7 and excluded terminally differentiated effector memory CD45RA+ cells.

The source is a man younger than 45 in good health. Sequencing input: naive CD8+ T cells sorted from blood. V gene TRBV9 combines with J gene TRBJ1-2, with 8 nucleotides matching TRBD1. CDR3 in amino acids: CASSVEGRGPYGYTF. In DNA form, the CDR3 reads TGTGCCAGCAGCGTAGAGGGCAGGGGGCCCTATGGCTACACCTTC.